The TCR beta chain under discussion was sequenced for a study of T cell changes during pregnancy in multiple sclerosis (dated by TCRdb to between 2017 and 2020). Turning to the overall study: The study examined how the T cell repertoire changed over the course of pregnancy in women with multiple sclerosis.

With respect to this clone: Its binding antigen is unknown. No quality values exist for individual bases; no much larger clone is one base distant.

Receptors were amplified or captured by the immunoSEQ multiplex PCR assay. The source is immuneACCESS, and TCRdb retained only in-frame sequences with V and J called. Part of the clones is not carried over; for the studies checked, unresolved V genes explain less than half of this, and the remainder is unexplained. This sample is represented by 70,000 or so clones; 91% of them were singletons. Roughly 0.7% of the sample comes from the top ten. The sequence came from a female donor in good health, enrolled as a control in a pregnancy study. Sequenced material: peripheral blood, taken in the third trimester of pregnancy.

At the DNA level, the sequence is TGTGCCAGCAGCGTTAGCGGGGCCAGCACAGATACGCAGTATTTT. This gives the protein CASSVSGASTDTQYF. The sequence links TRBV7-6 to TRBJ2-3, and 8 bases in between align with TRBD2. Germline trimming amounts to 5 bases on V and 0 bases on J, with 4 as the count of junction bases outside the gene matches. From the cysteine up to the phenylalanine, the CDR3 has a length of 15 residues. Only the CDR3 DNA is retained, 45 bases long and in frame from the first base. For CDR1 and CDR2, the germline V gene lists SGHVS and FNYEAQ. The full variable domain, completed from the reference TRBV7-6 and TRBJ2-3 proteins outside the CDR3, reads GAGVSQSPRYKVTKRGQDVALRCDPISGHVSLYWYRQALGQGPEFLTYFNYEAQQDKSGLPNDRFSAERPEGSISTLTIQRTEQRDSAMYRCASSVSGASTDTQYFGPGTRLTVL.